Listed below are T cell receptor beta chains from one sample, sequenced in a study of blood T cell repertoires in COVID-19. TCRdb keeps only in-frame clones here, not all; method: immunoSEQ multiplex PCR. The sample holds approximately 120,000 clones, around 81% seen once. Specimen: peripheral blood. All receptors derive from a woman aged 45-65 years with acute or convalescent COVID-19. The conserved cysteine and the conserved F or W are not part of the CDR3 here. Clone sizes are given selectively: once, few, many, or a class where the clone is expanded.

TRBJ2-7	once	TRBV19	ASSITDATGGEQY
TRBJ2-3	NA	TRBV2	ASRAGLATDTQY
TRBJ2-7	NA	TRBV5-1	ASSLNLRDTTRYEQY
TRBJ1-2	NA	TRBV14	ASSQVSGTGSAFGYT
TRBJ1-2	NA	TRBV2	ASSEDSEGGYT
TRBJ1-1	few	TRBV6-2/TRBV6-3	ASSYSLWAF
TRBJ2-7	NA	TRBV13	ASARQGYEQY
TRBJ1-5	NA	TRBV28	ASRADSYQPQH
TRBJ2-1	once	TRBV24-1	ATSERGGTGGFNEQF
TRBJ1-2	NA	TRBV25-1	ASTGGQYGYT
TRBJ2-3	NA	TRBV5-1	ASSLGTSQSTDTQY
TRBJ2-6	NA	TRBV28	ASSLTSGANVLT
TRBJ2-7	NA	TRBV12-3/TRBV12-4	ASSSRQYEQY
TRBJ1-6	NA	TRBV11-2	ASSLTGSGSPLH
TRBJ1-1	NA	TRBV11-2	ASSSSRRGAF
TRBJ1-4	NA	TRBV7-2	ASSAHRGANEKLF
TRBJ1-2	NA	TRBV28	ASSLSGFWSNYGYT
TRBJ1-4	NA	TRBV29-1	SVARQGRGEKLF
TRBJ2-1	NA	TRBV28	ASRSRQSYNEQF
TRBJ2-3	NA	TRBV6-1	ASSDGLGGADTQY
TRBJ1-2	few	TRBV29-1	SGGQDANYGYT
TRBJ2-6	NA	TRBV10-3	AINGGLREGESSGANVLT
TRBJ2-3	NA	TRBV5-1	ASSDGTSGSPDTQY
TRBJ2-7	NA	TRBV9	ASSVGVDGGNRQY
TRBJ2-1	NA	TRBV28	ASTSGRAYEQF
TRBJ2-7	once	TRBV7-6	ASSPDSQRNTYEQY
TRBJ2-6	NA	TRBV2	ASSEKGSGANVLT
TRBJ1-2	NA	TRBV9	ASSVTSERDYGYT
TRBJ2-5	NA	TRBV3-1/TRBV3-2	ASSPAGHWETQY
TRBJ1-1	NA	TRBV28	AAGGLLNTEAF
TRBJ1-1	NA	TRBV7-8	ASSLDTTNSRNTEAF
TRBJ2-7	NA	TRBV29-1	SVRPGTVSYEQY
TRBJ2-7	few	TRBV19	ASSIRAGGGGYEQY
TRBJ2-6	few	TRBV9	ASSVAGGASSGANVLT
TRBJ1-2	NA	TRBV7-9	ASSLNSNYGYT
TRBJ2-3	NA	TRBV11-2	ASSLVGGSMADTQY
TRBJ1-1	NA	TRBV19	ASSTRSGGAYTEAF
TRBJ1-1	NA	TRBV5-1	ASSLVEDTEAF
TRBJ2-1	NA	TRBV12-3/TRBV12-4	AIRWDSYNEQF
TRBJ1-2	NA	TRBV30	AWSIKSSYGYT
TRBJ2-1	NA	TRBV4-2	ASSPIEYLNAYNEQF